This T cell receptor beta chain was observed in a study of shared clonotypes between healthy human individuals. Overall study: Each donor contributed plates that comprised three CD4 naive, three CD4 memory, two CD8 naive and one CD8 memory.

Repertoires were generated with immunoSEQ multiplex PCR, while TCRdb's copy carries only in-frame clones and drops some. The sample has over 2 million clones; approximately 95% are singletons. CDR1 and CDR2 from the germline V gene are MDHEN and SYDVKM. This CDR3 region has 14 residues. The V and J ends lost 6 bases and 1 base respectively, with 7 bases between them. The receptor comes from a man aged 18 to 29 in good health. The specimen sequenced was naive CD4+ T cells sorted from blood. The subset was: CD45RA+ positively selected. This rearrangement joins TRBV28 to TRBJ1-6; D is ambiguous. CDR3 DNA: TGTGCCAGCAGCCCGACATCCTATAATTCACCCCTCCACTTT. Amino acid sequence: CASSPTSYNSPLHF.